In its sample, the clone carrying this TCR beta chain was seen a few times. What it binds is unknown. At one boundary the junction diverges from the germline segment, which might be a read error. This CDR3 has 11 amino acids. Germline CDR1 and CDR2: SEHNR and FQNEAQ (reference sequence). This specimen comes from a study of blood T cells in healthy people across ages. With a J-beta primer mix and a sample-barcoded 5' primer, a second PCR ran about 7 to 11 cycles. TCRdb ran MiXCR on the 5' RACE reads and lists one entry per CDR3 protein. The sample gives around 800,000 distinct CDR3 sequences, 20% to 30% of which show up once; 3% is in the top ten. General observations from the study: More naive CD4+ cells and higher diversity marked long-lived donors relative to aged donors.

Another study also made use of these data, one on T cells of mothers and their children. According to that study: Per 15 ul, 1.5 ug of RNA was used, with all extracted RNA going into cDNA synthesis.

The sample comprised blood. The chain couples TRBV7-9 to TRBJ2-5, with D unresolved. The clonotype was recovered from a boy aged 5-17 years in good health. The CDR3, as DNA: TGTGCCAGCAGCCGAAGAGAGGCCCAGTACTTC. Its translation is CASSRREAQYF.